This TCR beta chain was recorded in a study of blood T cell repertoires in COVID-19. As for the study in general: Both acute and convalescent COVID-19 samples were obtained from the United States, Italy and Spain.

Generated by immunoSEQ multiplex PCR, the TCRdb table keeps only in-frame clones and is missing some. The sample has roughly 230,000 clones, over 85% seen once. Participants were aged roughly 18 to 90 years, lived in 20 to 30 US areas, and enrolled virtually. Which cohort a participant joined came from the clinical history participants gave. This CDR3 contains 15 residues. Germline CDR1 MDHEN, CDR2 SYDVKM. V gave up 3 bases and J gave up 3 bases; unmatched junction bases: 4. Sequenced material: PBMCs or T cells enriched from blood (not recorded which). The chain combines TRBV28 with TRBJ2-2; 7 bases are shared with TRBD1. This TCR was recovered from a woman in her 30s with acute COVID-19. The CDR3 coding sequence is TGTGCCAGCAGTTTTTTCGACAGGGACACCGGGGAGCTGTTTTTT. This encodes CASSFFDRDTGELFF. The full variable domain, its missing parts supplied by reference TRBV28 and TRBJ2-2, is DVKVTQSSRYLVKRTGEKVFLECVQDMDHENMFWYRQDPGLGLRLIYFSYDVKMKEKGDIPEGYSVSREKKERFSLILESASTNQTSMYLCASSFFDRDTGELFFGEGSRLTVL.